This T cell receptor (beta chain) originates from a study of T cells in Graves' hyperthyroidism and ophthalmopathy (dated by TCRdb to about 2019). Broadly, across the study: Peripheral blood was sampled at the time of initial diagnosis, prior to any treatment. The study also compared thyroid tissue and blood T-cell repertoires from a handful of Graves' hyperthyroidism patients. The paper reports TCR Vbeta CDR3 sequencing of some 140 peripheral blood samples: 40 or so ophthalmopathy, fewer than 80 hyperthyroidism and around 17 progressor patients. An independent validation cohort of some 18 hyperthyroidism patients and 17 patients who later progressed to ophthalmopathy tested prospective prediction of ophthalmopathy. A discovery cohort of about 95 patients, fewer than 50 with Graves' ophthalmopathy and about 58 with stable Graves' hyperthyroidism, was used to find distinguishing TCR V-J signatures. Following sampling, methimazole starting at 30 mg daily was given to hyperthyroidism patients, and high-dose intravenous methylprednisolone was given to ophthalmopathy patients. The approximately 100 discovery patients were divided at random into training and test sets in a 7:3 ratio.

This clonotype was recorded at least ten times. Its antigen remains unidentified. No base qualities exist here, and no much larger clone lies one base off it. The study at large found these results: A 13 V-J signature model separated ophthalmopathy from stable hyperthyroidism, with 87.88% sensitivity and about 81% specificity in cross-validation and 80%/75% in testing. No statistical method was used to set the sample size in advance, and investigators knew the group allocation. Most expanded thyroid clonotypes (frequency above 0.001) were also detected in blood, suggesting blood repertoires may reflect thyroid immune responses. In validation, the model predicted progression to ophthalmopathy with approximately 71% sensitivity and over 72% specificity, a median of approximately 6.5 months before onset.

Amplification of TCR beta CDR3 regions was carried out from RNA transcripts. The TCR CDR3 was subjected to a first round of RT-PCR using the HTBI primer set and the Qiagen OneStep RT-PCR kit. Libraries were constructed in a second round of multiplex PCR, after which size selection and purification were performed. Libraries were sequenced paired-end with 100 bp reads on an Illumina HiSeq2000. In the authors' own workflow: Raw data were processed with SOAPnuke, discarding reads with adapters, uncalled bases, mean Phred below 15, or no exact constant-primer or identifier match. COPE v1.2.5 was used to merge the high-quality paired reads, and each unique nucleotide sequence was defined as a clonotype. Clonotypes were aligned to IMGT TRBV, TRBD and TRBJ reference segments using MiTCR v1.1. Analysis was restricted to V-J combinations with a frequency above 0.0001, which covered over 98% of repertoires. The TCS score was defined as F50 (clonal expansion) divided by E x V (chaos), with BLOSUM62-based TCRdist calculated between CDR3 peptides within each V-J. Welch's t-statistics and random forest reduced around 510 V-J features to under 15, which were used in a naive Bayes classifier (R e1071). TCRdb redid the processing of the public reads, applying fastp at Q25 and MiXCR, and retained in-frame beta chains. Identical CDR3 proteins give one entry, which carries the most common genes and DNA. The V and J calls here are based on TCRdb, not the publication. In all, the sample holds 300,000 to 350,000 distinct CDR3 sequences, and around 20% of those were seen once. The biggest ten clones account for 50% of the sample.

Stable Graves' hyperthyroidism was defined as the absence of progression to ophthalmopathy over 18 months of follow-up. Hyperthyroidism patients were newly diagnosed, had a disease duration of under 2 months, and were aged 18 to 65 years. Any patient with an uncontrolled infection, another autoimmune disease, pregnancy or lactation was excluded. Diagnoses relied on clinical symptoms, serum thyroxine and TRAb, thyroid ultrasound and orbital computed tomography. Ficoll-Paque density gradient centrifugation was used to isolate PBMCs from 8.5 to 10 ml of fresh peripheral blood. Total RNA was extracted using Trizol reagent, and RNA quality was assessed on an Agilent 2100 Bioanalyzer. The receptor's source is a woman aged 45-65 years with Graves' hyperthyroidism. Sequenced material: blood.

The nucleotide sequence is given as TGTGCCAGCAGCACGGGACAGGGGACTGGCTACACCTTC. Translated, this is CASSTGQGTGYTF. The chain links TRBV28 with TRBJ1-2; the junction holds 10 bases that match TRBD1. As encoded in the germline V gene, CDR1 is MDHEN while CDR2 is SYDVKM. From V the trimming removes 6 bases and from J it removes 7 bases, while the gene matches leave 5 bases of the junction unaccounted for. Reading from cysteine to phenylalanine, the CDR3 counts 13 amino acids. Left in the record is the CDR3 DNA by itself, 39 bases read in frame from the first base.